The following is a T cell receptor beta chain sequence with its context. As yet, its antigen is unknown. Germline-derived CDR1 and CDR2 are DFQATT and SNEGSKA (reference sequence). With V trimmed by 3 bases and J by 4 bases, 6 bases remained unmatched. This CDR3 contains 15 residues. Unique molecular identifiers were used to barcode this TCRbeta library. A single record per CDR3 protein comes from TCRdb applying MiXCR to the PCR reads. In the table there are just under 350,000 distinct CDR3 sequences, 16% of which are singletons. These data belong to a study of T-cell reconstitution after alpha-beta-depleted transplantation in children. General study findings and limits: From surviving recipient T cells and thymic progenitors came the high day-60 TCRbeta diversity observed in some patients. As was reported, about two months after transplant, alpha-beta T cells came from several hundred expanded graft clones. Newly made T cells mostly supplied T-cell counts and diversity one year after transplant.

This TCR derives from a male patient under 10 years old who had a stem cell transplant for acute lymphoblastic leukemia, so the T cells may come from the graft donor. This sample comprised PBMCs, mostly from graft donor cells, obtained 360 days after TCRalphabeta/CD19-depleted stem cell transplant. V is TRBV20-1 and J is TRBJ1-4, with 9 bases matching TRBD1. The CDR3 sequence is CSASSWTGVNEKLFF. DNA for the CDR3: TGCAGTGCTAGTTCGTGGACAGGGGTTAATGAAAAACTGTTTTTT.